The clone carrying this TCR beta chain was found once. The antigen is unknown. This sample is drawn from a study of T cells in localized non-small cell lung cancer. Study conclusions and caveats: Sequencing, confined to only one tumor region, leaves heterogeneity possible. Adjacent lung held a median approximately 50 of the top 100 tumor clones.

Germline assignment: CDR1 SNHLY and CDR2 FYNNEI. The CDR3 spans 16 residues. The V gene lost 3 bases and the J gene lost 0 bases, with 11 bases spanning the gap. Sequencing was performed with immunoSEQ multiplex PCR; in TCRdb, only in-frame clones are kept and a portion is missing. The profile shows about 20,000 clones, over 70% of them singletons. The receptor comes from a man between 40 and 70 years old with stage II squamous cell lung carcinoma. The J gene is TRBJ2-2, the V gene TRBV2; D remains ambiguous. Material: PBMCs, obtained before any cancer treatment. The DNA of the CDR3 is TGTGCCAGCAGTGACAAAGCGCCAGCGAACACCGGGGAGCTGTTTTTT. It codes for CASSDKAPANTGELFF.